The following is a TCR beta chain sequence with its context. The CDR3 has 13 residues. Germline V gene sequence: CDR1 MNHEY, CDR2 SVGEGT. V lost 4 bases to trimming and J lost 6 bases, with 10 bases between them. This specimen belongs to a study of control samples from healthy donors and cancer patients. The assay was immunoSEQ multiplex PCR, and TCRdb's table has in-frame clones only and misses some. The repertoire holds 150,000 or so clones, with about 90% as singletons. This chain joins TRBV6-2 or TRBV6-3 and TRBJ1-5, with D hard to call. The receptor was derived from a man aged 30 to 45 in good health. The sequenced sample consisted of blood. The CDR3 DNA is TGTGCCAGCAGTTCTAAGTTCCCTCAGCCCCAGCATTTT. Protein: CASSSKFPQPQHF.